These 20 T cell receptor beta chains were all obtained from the same sample, sequenced in a study of CD8 T cells in ankylosing spondylitis (dated by TCRdb to about 2017). The paper's findings and limits, for the study overall: A TCR beta motif made up of eight or nine highly homologous amino acid variants appeared to be characteristic of blood from ankylosing spondylitis patients.

These TCRs are of unknown antigen specificity. Library preparation was by 5' RACE. Sequencing was performed on an Illumina HiSeq 2500. TCRdb reran the public reads through fastp at Q25 and MiXCR, keeping productive beta chains. CDR3 protein duplicates are merged, each entry listing the most common genes and DNA. Across this sample there are some 400,000 distinct CDR3 sequences, with approximately 20% seen only once. Roughly a sixth of the sample comes from the top ten. The sample consisted of blood, either unsorted or a sorted T cell fraction (not recorded which). These receptors originate from a male donor with ankylosing spondylitis.

This clonotype was detected a few times. The chain combines TRBV20-1 with TRBJ2-7; 7 bases map to TRBD2. With V trimmed by 1 base and J by 2 bases, 11 bases remained unmatched. The CDR3 covers 16 residues. Germline loops: CDR1 DFQATT, CDR2 SNEGSKA (reference sequence). CDR3: CSARGSRGGRPYEQYF. The CDR3 DNA reads as TGCAGTGCTAGAGGGTCCCGAGGCGGGAGACCCTACGAGCAGTACTTC.

This sequence joins TRBV11-3 and TRBJ1-6, with a weak D call TRBD1 (5 bases). Trimming pared 4 bases from V and 5 bases from J, leaving 12 bases between. This CDR3 has 15 amino acids. Germline V gene data show CDR1 as SGHNT and CDR2 as YENEEA. The DNA of the CDR3 is TGTGCCAGCAGCTCCCGAGGGGTGAATAATTCACCCCTCCACTTT. Amino acid sequence: CASSSRGVNNSPLHF.

V gene TRBV19 combines with J gene TRBJ2-2, with TRBD2 matching over 8 bases. Per the germline V gene, CDR1 is LNHDA and CDR2 is SQIVND (reference sequence). CDR3 length equals 13 residues. Losses at the gene ends were 11 bases for V and 0 bases for J; bases not matched to a gene: 2. The CDR3 loop reads CAVSGTNTGELFF. CDR3 DNA: TGTGCCGTTAGCGGGACGAACACCGGGGAGCTGTTTTTT. Complete variable domain (other parts from reference TRBV19 and TRBJ2-2): DGGITQSPKYLFRKEGQNVTLSCEQNLNHDAMYWYRQDPGQGLRLIYYSQIVNDFQKGDIAEGYSVSREKKESFPLTVTSAQKNPTAFYLCAVSGTNTGELFFGEGSRLTVL.

V gene TRBV12-3 or TRBV12-4 combines with J gene TRBJ1-1; 8 bases are a match to TRBD1. The CDR3 is made up of 15 amino acids. The V segment lost 2 bases and the J segment 10 bases; nucleotides outside the gene matches: 12. CDR3 sequence (DNA): TGTGCCAGCAGTTTACCCCTCGGACAGGGCTGGGGAGCTTTCTTT. As protein: CASSLPLGQGWGAFF.

The table lists this clonotype with many counts. The chain employs TRBV7-2 and TRBJ2-2; the D is unclear. Between the trimmed V and J ends, which lost 3 bases and 3 bases, there was a span of 8 bases. The CDR3 runs 14 residues. Per the germline V gene, CDR1 is SGHTA and CDR2 is FQGNSA. This CDR3 is CASSLVADTGELFF. The DNA for the CDR3 is TGTGCCAGCAGCTTGGTAGCTGACACCGGGGAGCTGTTTTTT.

V usage is TRBV2 and J usage is TRBJ2-7, with D unclear. CDR1 is SNHLY and CDR2 is FYNNEI in the germline V gene. The CDR3 loop spans 11 amino acids. V dropped 5 bases and J dropped 9 bases, with 11 bases sitting between them. CDR3 protein: CASSTTRRQYF. The CDR3 nucleotides are TGTGCCAGCAGTACCACCCGGCGGCAGTACTTC.

This clonotype was observed many times. The chain employs TRBV29-1 and TRBJ2-3; the D is unclear. CDR3 size: 15 residues. CDR1 and CDR2 (germline): SQVTM, ANQGSEA. V was clipped by 0 bases and J by 1 base, with 11 bases between them. CDR3 in DNA: TGCAGCGTTGAAGATCTTCATGGGGGCACAGATACGCAGTATTTT. Translated, it gives CSVEDLHGGTDTQYF.

This clonotype has at least ten counts. V and J are TRBV7-2 and TRBJ2-6; D is possibly TRBD1 (5 bases). V lost 0 bases and J 0 bases, leaving 9 bases between the germline ends. CDR1 and CDR2 from the germline V gene are SGHTA and FQGNSA. The CDR3 contains 17 residues. The CDR3 sequence: CASSLAGVRSGANVLTF. The CDR3 nucleotides read TGTGCCAGCAGCTTAGCAGGGGTCCGCTCTGGGGCCAACGTCCTGACTTTC.

This clonotype came up many times. V usage is TRBV10-3 and J usage is TRBJ2-2; D gene ambiguous. With 0 bases removed from V and 4 bases from J, the gap between germline ends came to 9 bases. CDR1 and CDR2 (germline): ENHRY, SYGVKD. This CDR3 spans 15 amino acids. The CDR3 spells CAISESAQPTGELFF. CDR3 DNA: TGTGCCATCAGTGAGTCTGCCCAGCCCACCGGGGAGCTGTTTTTT.

The chain has TRBV19 and TRBJ2-2; D unclear. Germline V CDR1 and CDR2: LNHDA, SQIVND (reference sequence). Trimming left V 5 bases short and J 4 bases short, with 14 bases between. This CDR3 region has 15 residues. CDR3 coding DNA: TGTGCCAGTAGTCGCGCCAGGAGTCTCACCGGGGAGCTGTTTTTT. Translated, it gives CASSRARSLTGELFF.

The chain links TRBV20-1 to TRBJ2-7; 9 bases are shared with TRBD2. CDR1 is DFQATT, CDR2 SNEGSKA, per germline (reference sequence). CDR3 length: 16 amino acids. V lost 3 bases, J lost 0 bases, and 9 bases stayed unmatched. Written as DNA, the CDR3 is TGCAGTGCTAGCGGGGGAGCGGGAGGTTACTCCTACGAGCAGTACTTC. It specifies CSASGGAGGYSYEQYF.

By sample fraction, this clonotype is medium-sized. The chain combines TRBV27 with TRBJ2-1; TRBD1 might be the D (6 bases). Trimming left V 5 bases short and J 2 bases short, with 16 bases between. Germline assignment: CDR1 MNHEY and CDR2 SMNVEV (reference sequence). The CDR3 loop spans 16 amino acids. CDR3 region: CASSPVGGQTYNEQFF. CDR3 in DNA: TGTGCCAGCAGTCCCGTAGGTGGACAGACCTACAATGAGCAGTTCTTC.

The table lists this clonotype with many counts. The rearrangement joins TRBV10-3 to TRBJ1-1; D gene ambiguous. V lost 4 bases and J lost 2, with 8 bases in between. The CDR3 is 13 amino acids. Germline values: CDR1 ENHRY, CDR2 SYGVKD. CDR3 protein: CAISGQRNTEAFF. CDR3 in DNA: TGTGCCATCAGTGGGCAACGAAACACTGAAGCTTTCTTT.

The chain couples TRBV18 to TRBJ2-2; maybe TRBD2 (5 bases). The CDR3 consists of 14 residues. Per germline, CDR1 KGHSH and CDR2 LQKENI. V was clipped by 5 bases and J by 1 base, with 8 bases between them. CDR3 sequence: CASSGSRNTGELFF. In DNA, the CDR3 is TGTGCCAGCTCAGGGAGCAGGAACACCGGGGAGCTGTTTTTT.

A few counts support this clonotype. V is TRBV5-1 and J is TRBJ2-7; 8 bases are a match to TRBD1. This CDR3 spans 13 amino acids. Germline lookup yields CDR1 SGHRS and CDR2 YFSETQ. J was trimmed by 5 bases and V by 4 bases; bases with no gene match: 5. CDR3 protein: CASSRTGSHEQYF. The CDR3 DNA reads TGCGCCAGCAGCCGGACAGGGTCCCACGAGCAGTACTTC.

This clonotype has a handful of counts. The chain couples TRBV7-9 to TRBJ2-2; the D call may be TRBD1 or TRBD2 (5 bases each). Germline lookup yields CDR1 SEHNR and CDR2 FQNEAQ (reference sequence). The CDR3 loop spans 15 amino acids. Trimming took 5 bases from V and 4 from J, leaving 14 bases between them. In DNA form, the CDR3 reads TGTGCCAGCAGCGCAGCCGGGGCTGTCACCGGGGAGCTGTTTTTT. It specifies CASSAAGAVTGELFF.

The V call is TRBV13, the J call TRBJ2-7; maybe TRBD2 (5 bases). V lost 3 bases and J lost 5, with 11 bases in between. The CDR3 is 13 amino acids. In germline, CDR1 is PRHDT, CDR2 FYEKMQ (reference sequence). The CDR3 DNA follows: TGTGCCAGCAGCTTCCGAGGGCGGGACGAGCAGTACTTC. This translates into CASSFRGRDEQYF.

This clonotype was counted only a few times. The chain joins TRBV4-1 to TRBJ1-4; TRBD1 might be the D (6 bases). The CDR3 covers 15 residues. V was shortened by 8 bases and J by 5 bases, with 18 bases between the two germline ends. Germline V gene lookup returns CDR1 MGHRA and CDR2 YSYEKL. CDR3 bases: TGCGCCAGCTGGGGGGCGGCAGGGGCAAATGAAAAACTGTTTTTT. It translates to CASWGAAGANEKLFF.

The genes are TRBV20-1 and TRBJ2-3; D is unclear. This CDR3 spans 14 amino acids. Trimming shortened V by 2 bases and J by 1 base, and 10 bases separated the two germline ends. The germline V gene has CDR1 DFQATT and CDR2 SNEGSKA (reference sequence). The CDR3 loop reads CSARKRPGTDTQYF. The CDR3, as DNA: TGCAGTGCTAGAAAACGTCCTGGCACAGATACGCAGTATTTT.

The chain carries TRBV7-8 and TRBJ2-5, with D tentatively TRBD2 (6 bases). Between the trimmed V and J ends, which lost 1 base and 7 bases, there was a span of 16 bases. The CDR3 has 15 amino acids. CDR1 and CDR2 from the germline V gene are SGHVS and FQNEAQ. The CDR3 spells CASSLDGTLGGTQYF. CDR3 nucleotide sequence: TGTGCCAGCAGCTTAGACGGGACGCTCGGGGGGACCCAGTACTTC.